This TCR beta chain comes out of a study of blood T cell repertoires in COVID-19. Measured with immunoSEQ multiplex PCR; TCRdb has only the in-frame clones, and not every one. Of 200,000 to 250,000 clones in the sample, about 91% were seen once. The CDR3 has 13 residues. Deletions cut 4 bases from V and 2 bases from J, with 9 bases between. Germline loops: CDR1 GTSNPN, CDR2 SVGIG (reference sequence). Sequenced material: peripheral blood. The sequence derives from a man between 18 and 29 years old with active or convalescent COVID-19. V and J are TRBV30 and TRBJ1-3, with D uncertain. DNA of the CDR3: TGTGCCTGGACCCCTACAGCTGGAAACACCATATATTTT. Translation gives CAWTPTAGNTIYF.